The present TCR beta chain was sequenced within a study of CD8+CD57+ T cells in acquired aplastic anemia (dated by TCRdb to the late 2010s). Some background on the complete study: A mean of approximately 3 ug of DNA, ranging from roughly 0.18 to 30 ug, was extracted from sorted CD4+ and CD8+ cells. An average of approximately 10 million reads for CD4+ cells and approximately 11 million reads for CD8+ cells was obtained from healthy donor samples. What the research found in general, with its limitations: CD8+ Simpson's diversity did not differ significantly between patients and healthy controls (P=0.060). About 28 CD8+ CDR3 sequences were found in both patients and controls but appeared to be highly expressed in patients and within the immunodominant clones of the patients.

The study deep-sequenced TCR repertoires of sorted CD4+ and CD8+ blood T cells from severe aplastic anemia patients and healthy subjects. Ficoll-Paque density gradient centrifugation was used to isolate peripheral blood mononuclear cells. Before DNA extraction, CD4+ and CD8+ T cells were sorted by FACS or by magnetic beads. TCR beta VDJ combination and CDR3 sequence profiling used genomic DNA as the template. TCR repertoire sequencing was run on an Illumina HiSeq 2000. The study's own analysis went as follows. Repertoire assessment relied on Simpson's diversity index, CDR3 size and DJ length profiles, and TRBV/TRBJ rearrangement plots. The most abundant DNA sequence in the deep sequencing data was defined as the immunodominant clone. CDR3 amino acid sequences were checked for sharing between subjects and were compared against published repertoires and the VDJdb database. TCRdb reworked the public reads: Q25 trimming with fastp, MiXCR clone assembly, productive beta chains retained. Identical CDR3 proteins give one entry, which carries the most common genes and DNA. In this record, the V and J calls reflect TCRdb's handling and not the investigators' own analysis. The sample table contains about 170,000 distinct CDR3 sequences; only one count was recorded for about 48% of them. Together, the top ten hold 0.85% to 1.3% of the sample.

About this clonotype: Which antigen it targets is not known. Qualities for individual bases were not recorded, and no much larger clone is one base off.

Sequenced sample: sorted CD4+, CD8+, or CD8+CD57+ T cells (not recorded which) from PBMCs. The source is a human donor in good health.

The bases read TGTGCCACCAGTGATCGAGTGAACTATGGCTACACCTTC. Translated, it reads CATSDRVNYGYTF. The sequence joins TRBV24-1 to TRBJ1-2; a confident D gene designation cannot be given. The CDR3 contains 13 residues, cysteine and phenylalanine counted. The retained sequence is limited to the CDR3, 39 bases, with the frame set at the first base. Cut back by 3 bases and 2 bases, the V and J ends lie 6 bases apart. As encoded in the germline V gene, CDR1 is KGHDR while CDR2 is SFDVKD.